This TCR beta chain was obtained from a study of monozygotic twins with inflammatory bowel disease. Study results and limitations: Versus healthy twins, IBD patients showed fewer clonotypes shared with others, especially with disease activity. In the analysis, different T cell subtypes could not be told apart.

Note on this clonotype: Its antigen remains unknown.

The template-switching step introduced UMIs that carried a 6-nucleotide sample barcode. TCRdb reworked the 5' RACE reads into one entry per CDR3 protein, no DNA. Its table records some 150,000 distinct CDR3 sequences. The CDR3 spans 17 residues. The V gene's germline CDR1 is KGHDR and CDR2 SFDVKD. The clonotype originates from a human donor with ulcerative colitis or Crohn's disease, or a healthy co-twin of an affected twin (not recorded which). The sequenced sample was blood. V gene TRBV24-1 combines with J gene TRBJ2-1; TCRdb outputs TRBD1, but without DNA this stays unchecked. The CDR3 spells CATSSPGRELQRNEQFF.